The 5 T cell receptor beta chains below were found in one sample sequenced in a study of beta chain features in type 1 diabetes. All of the isolated RNA was reverse transcribed, so expressed TCRB transcripts were sequenced. TCRdb's copy holds only in-frame clones and misses some; the assay was immunoSEQ multiplex PCR. The repertoire has 310,000 or so clones, 6.5% to 10% of them found once; the top ten carry 0.44%. Sequencing input: central memory CD4+ T cells from blood. The origin of the receptors is a young woman in good health.

The rearrangement joins TRBV19 to TRBJ2-1; TRBD1 aligns across 7 bases. The CDR3 extends over 12 amino acids. Germline CDR1 LNHDA, CDR2 SQIVND (reference sequence). The V gene end was trimmed by 5 bases and the J gene end by 6 bases; junction bases not matched to a gene: 1. In nucleotides, the CDR3 is TGTGCCAGTAGTCCAGGGGGCAATGAGCAGTTCTTC. Its translation is CASSPGGNEQFF. The full variable domain, completed using reference TRBV19 and TRBJ2-1, is DGGITQSPKYLFRKEGQNVTLSCEQNLNHDAMYWYRQDPGQGLRLIYYSQIVNDFQKGDIAEGYSVSREKKESFPLTVTSAQKNPTAFYLCASSPGGNEQFFGPGTRLTVL.

The rearrangement joins TRBV7-9 to TRBJ2-1; 11 bases are shared with TRBD2. The CDR3 extends over 17 amino acids. The V segment lost 5 bases and the J segment 10 bases; nucleotides outside the gene matches: 16. CDR1 SEHNR and CDR2 FQNEAQ come from the germline V gene (reference sequence). The CDR3 nucleotides are TGTGCCAGCAGCCCCCTTGTAGCGGGAGGGCCATTCCGGGAGCAGTTCTTC. This gives the protein CASSPLVAGGPFREQFF.

This clone was detected only a few times. V gene TRBV19 combines with J gene TRBJ2-1, with 8 bases aligning to TRBD1. The germline V gene has CDR1 LNHDA and CDR2 SQIVND (reference sequence). The CDR3 is made up of 15 amino acids. With V trimmed by 1 base and J by 9 bases, 8 bases remained unmatched. CDR3 protein: CASSIGSAGGSEQFF. The CDR3, as DNA: TGTGCCAGTAGTATAGGATCGGCAGGGGGCAGTGAGCAGTTCTTC.

This clone was observed a handful of times. The rearrangement joins TRBV7-2 to TRBJ2-5; no firm D call. V gave up 7 bases and J gave up 4 bases, with 16 bases separating them. Germline V CDR1 and CDR2: SGHTA, FQGNSA. The CDR3 is 14 residues long. Written as DNA, the CDR3 is TGTGCCAGCATCCATCACCTGACCACAGAGACCCAGTACTTC. It specifies CASIHHLTTETQYF.

The gene calls are TRBV18 and TRBJ2-1; tentatively, D is TRBD2 (5 bases). The CDR3 runs to 13 residues. Germline V CDR1 and CDR2: KGHSH, LQKENI. V lost 5 bases, J lost 8 bases, and 13 bases lay in between. CDR3 DNA sequence: TGTGCCAGCTCAAAGATAGGGCGGGATGAGCAGTTCTTC. It is translated as CASSKIGRDEQFF.